This T cell receptor (beta chain) stems from a study of blood T cells in healthy people across ages. The study recruited healthy Caucasian donors from Russia who were aged about 6 to 95. Every donor gave roughly 9.6 milliliters of peripheral blood. Next came a second PCR, run for about 6 to 11 cycles, which used a sample-barcoded 5' primer along with a J-beta primer mix. From the 5' RACE reads, TCRdb called clonotypes with MiXCR, one entry per CDR3 protein. The table lists around 780,000 distinct CDR3 sequences, more than 50% of them singletons. Whole-study results and caveats: Naive CD4+ cell counts and diversity both ran higher in long-lived than in aged donors.

Trimming left V 1 base short and J 3 bases short, with 13 bases between. This CDR3 is built from 15 residues. CDR1 is SEHNR and CDR2 is FQNEAQ in the germline V gene (reference sequence). As for this clonotype: As yet, its antigen is unknown.

The rearrangement joins TRBV7-9 to TRBJ2-7; possible D gene TRBD1, 8 bases. Sequencing was performed on blood. The clonotype comes from a middle-aged man in good health. CDR3 coding DNA: TGTGCCAGCAGCTTAGGTACAGGGGGGGTCTACGAGCAGTACTTC. It codes for CASSLGTGGVYEQYF.